The present entry profiles one TCR beta chain with its context. PCR amplification relied on 60 Vbeta primers (plus 13 Jbeta primers). Repertoires were generated with immunoSEQ multiplex PCR, while TCRdb's copy carries only in-frame clones and drops some. The sample lists about 200,000 clones, roughly 80% occurring once. Trimming took 6 bases from V and 7 from J, leaving 11 bases between them. Per the germline V gene, CDR1 is SNHLY and CDR2 is FYNNEI. The CDR3 covers 12 residues. The data stem from a study of cytomegalovirus exposure and HLA in healthy donors. The gene calls are TRBV2 and TRBJ2-3; D is possibly TRBD1 (5 bases). The clonotype comes from a woman under 30 in good health and CMV-seronegative. The material sequenced was PBMCs. CDR3 sequence: CASSARVNTQYF. The CDR3 region has the DNA TGTGCCAGCAGCGCCAGGGTGAATACGCAGTATTTT.